Listed below are T cell receptor beta chains from one sample, sequenced in a study. TCRdb reprocessed the RT-PCR reads via MiXCR and lists one record per CDR3 protein. The sample contains more than 600,000 distinct CDR3 sequences, 14% of which appear only once. The sequencing sample was made of memory CD4+ T cells from blood. These receptors all come from a female donor in good health, serving as a healthy control. Each CDR3 is given with its conserved first and last residue. A D gene is named only where the DNA matches it firmly. Not all rows give a size; the values are once, few, many and, for expanded clones, a class.

TRBJ2-1 | TRBV5-1 | . | many | 15 | CASSRQWGGENEQFF | TGCGCCAGCAGTCGGCAGTGGGGTGGGGAGAATGAGCAGTTCTTC
TRBJ1-2 | TRBV6-4 | TRBD1 | few | 14 | CASSVHRDSDGYTF | TGTGCCAGCAGTGTCCACCGGGACAGCGATGGCTACACCTTC
TRBJ2-2 | TRBV5-1 | . | few | 14 | CASSLEFDTGELFF | TGCGCCAGCAGCTTGGAGTTCGACACCGGGGAGCTGTTTTTT
TRBJ1-2 | TRBV6-5 | TRBD1 | many | 15 | CASTRGTGGRWGYTF | TGTGCCAGCACTAGAGGGACAGGGGGCAGGTGGGGCTACACCTTC
TRBJ2-5 | TRBV20-1 | . | . | 12 | CSAQGRAETQYF | TGCAGTGCCCAGGGACGCGCGGAGACCCAGTACTTC
TRBJ2-7 | TRBV10-3 | . | many | 14 | CAISDVDGTYEQYF | TGTGCCATCAGTGACGTCGACGGAACCTACGAGCAGTACTTC
TRBJ2-7 | TRBV28 | TRBD1 | few | 15 | CASSLRQGFNYEQYF | TGTGCCAGCAGTTTACGACAGGGCTTTAACTACGAGCAGTACTTC
TRBJ2-1 | TRBV7-9 | TRBD2 | . | 17 | CASSPGTLAGAYNEQFF | TGTGCCAGCAGCCCGGGAACGCTAGCGGGAGCCTACAATGAGCAGTTCTTC
TRBJ2-2 | TRBV7-9 | . | . | 16 | CASSLAGQENTGELFF | TGTGCCAGCAGCTTAGCGGGGCAGGAGAACACCGGGGAGCTGTTTTTT
TRBJ1-5 | TRBV7-2 | . | few | 15 | CASSSRGFSNQPQHF | TGTGCCAGCAGCTCCCGGGGCTTTAGCAATCAGCCCCAGCATTTT
TRBJ2-7 | TRBV6-5 | . | many | 14 | CASSYSGQGYEQYF | TGTGCCAGCAGTTACTCGGGACAAGGCTACGAGCAGTACTTC
TRBJ1-4 | TRBV5-1 | TRBD1 | . | 15 | CASSLESQGNEKLFF | TGCGCCAGCAGCTTGGAATCACAGGGGAATGAAAAACTGTTTTTT
TRBJ2-5 | TRBV18 | . | . | 14 | CASSLGHSQETQYF | TGTGCCAGCTCACTTGGACACTCCCAAGAGACCCAGTACTTC
TRBJ1-2 | TRBV27 | . | many | 15 | CASSPTGETNYGYTF | TGTGCCAGCAGCCCGACGGGAGAGACGAACTATGGCTACACCTTC
TRBJ1-2 | TRBV9 | . | few | 12 | CASSVKDYGYTF | TGTGCCAGCAGCGTAAAGGACTATGGCTACACCTTC
TRBJ2-1 | TRBV9 | TRBD2 | . | 15 | CASSVASGGAHEQFF | TGTGCCAGCAGCGTAGCTAGCGGGGGGGCCCATGAGCAGTTCTTC
TRBJ2-7 | TRBV6-1 | TRBD2 | few | 15 | CASSESRSGRHEQYF | TGTGCCAGCAGTGAGTCCCGCAGCGGGAGGCACGAGCAGTACTTC